The 4 T cell receptor beta chains listed next were all sequenced from one sample in a study of T cells in localized non-small cell lung cancer. The table came from immunoSEQ multiplex PCR; TCRdb's copy has only in-frame clones and leaves some out. The sample lists roughly 38,000 clones, 70% to 90% occurring once. Here the sequenced sample was peripheral blood mononuclear cells, taken before any cancer treatment. The receptors were gathered from a male donor older than 55 with stage II lung adenocarcinoma.

This clone has a single count. The V call is TRBV27, the J call TRBJ2-3, with a tentative D call TRBD2 (7 bases). Per germline, CDR1 MNHEY and CDR2 SMNVEV (reference sequence). The ends were cut back, 6 bases at V and 2 bases at J, with 18 bases in the middle. The CDR3 consists of 16 residues. In nucleotides, the CDR3 is TGTGCCAGCAGGTTAAAAGGGAGGGGGGTCACAGATACGCAGTATTTT. This encodes CASRLKGRGVTDTQYF.

As for this clone: This same CDR3 is encoded by further DNA sequences in the sample. This sequence joins TRBV27 and TRBJ1-1, with D hard to call. V was pared by 0 bases and J by 1 base, with 3 bases between. The CDR3 runs 13 residues. CDR1 is MNHEY and CDR2 is SMNVEV in the germline V gene (reference sequence). CDR3: CASSLSRNTEAFF. The CDR3 DNA sequence: TGTGCCAGCAGTTTATCCAGGAACACTGAAGCTTTCTTT.

The CDR3, as DNA: TGTGCCAGCAGCCTTCCGGACCCGAAGAGGGAGCAGTACTTC. The encoded protein is CASSLPDPKREQYF. The chain links TRBV28 to TRBJ2-7; D gene ambiguous. The V end was cut by 6 bases, the J end by 7 bases, with 19 bases between. From germline, CDR1 is MDHEN and CDR2 SYDVKM. CDR3 size: 14 residues.

This chain connects TRBV18 to TRBJ2-7, with 7 positions matching TRBD1. The CDR3 covers 13 residues. With 5 bases clipped from V and 7 bases from J, the junction kept 8 bases outside the gene matches. The germline V gene encodes CDR1 KGHSH and CDR2 LQKENI. Here the CDR3 reads CASSTGTDKEQYF. CDR3 coding DNA: TGTGCCAGCTCAACCGGGACAGATAAGGAGCAGTACTTC.